This T cell receptor (beta chain) is from a study of blood T cell repertoires in COVID-19. Study in general: Samples representing acute and convalescent COVID-19 were sourced from the United States, Italy and Spain. From T cells, B-cell-depleted T cells, or PBMCs came the material, which was cDNA or gDNA.

This CDR3 is 14 amino acids long. V was clipped by 4 bases and J by 7 bases, with 16 bases between them. Germline lookup yields CDR1 SNHLY and CDR2 FYNNEI. Authors' processing steps: Reference gene primer amplification in the assay estimated nucleated cell counts. Only in-frame clones appear in the TCRdb table, and some are missing; sequencing was by immunoSEQ multiplex PCR. V, J and clone size reflect that table, while D and trimming were determined from the DNA. Here the sample spans under 75,000 clones, around 88% being singletons. The J gene is TRBJ1-2, the V gene TRBV2; D gene unclear. Specimen: peripheral blood. This sequence originates from a human donor in a cohort sampled during active COVID-19. The CDR3 DNA reads as TGTGCCAGCAGTGTTCAACAAACAAGCGGTGGCTACACCTTC. Translating it yields CASSVQQTSGGYTF.